The sequence of this T cell receptor beta chain was determined in a study of T cell clonality in common variable immunodeficiency. General study findings and limits: TCRbeta clonality was increased in CVID versus healthy controls. Common variable immunodeficiency TCR beta sequences reportedly had fewer deletions and N-nucleotide insertions.

The V and J ends lost 5 bases and 3 bases respectively, with 11 bases between them. From germline, CDR1 is SGHTA and CDR2 FQGNSA. The CDR3 is made up of 14 amino acids. Control and CVID samples contributed equal amounts of genomic DNA. Clones were read by immunoSEQ multiplex PCR, and TCRdb kept only the in-frame ones, dropping some. The sample has approximately 30,000 clones, none seen only once. CVID meant reduced serum IgG, IgA and/or IgM plus specific antibody deficiency. Replacement immunoglobulin had been given to every CVID subject for at least one year. This clone was seen more than once but under ten times. Its matching antigen is unknown. The read comes to an end 3 residues before the CDR3 does, leaving the germline J gene to fill in the end.

This TCR was recovered from a human donor with common variable immunodeficiency. The chain has TRBV7-2 and TRBJ1-3; D unresolved. Sequencing was performed on peripheral blood mononuclear cells. CDR3 loop: CASSAQMIGNTIYF. Incomplete CDR3 DNA: TGTGCCAGCAGCGCCCAGATGATTGGAAACACC.